This entry lists 25 T cell receptor beta chains sequenced from one sample in a study of identical twins (dated by TCRdb to about 2016). Library generation was performed with 5' RACE. Sequencer: Illumina HiSeq 2000. Through fastp at Q25 and MiXCR, TCRdb rebuilt clones from the public reads, retaining in-frame beta chains. Rows matching on CDR3 protein sequence are summarized as one entry with the most common DNA and genes. The sample table contains more than 1.5 million distinct CDR3 sequences; only one count was recorded for roughly a third of them. The ten largest make up roughly 0.3% of the sample. Sequenced input: cord blood. These receptors came from a newborn girl in good health.

V gene TRBV27 combines with J gene TRBJ1-1; weak D call: TRBD1 (6 bases). Trimming took off 0 bases at V and 7 bases at J, with 15 bases between the two ends. Germline V gene data show CDR1 as MNHEY and CDR2 as SMNVEV (reference sequence). The CDR3 is 15 residues long. The CDR3 DNA sequence: TGTGCCAGCAGTTTATCGCCAACGGGGGCGAGTGAAGCTTTCTTT. Protein sequence: CASSLSPTGASEAFF.

V usage is TRBV27 and J usage is TRBJ2-1; maybe TRBD1 (6 bases). The CDR3 extends over 14 amino acids. Trimming stripped 6 bases from V and 5 bases from J, with 14 bases between. Germline V lookup: CDR1 MNHEY, CDR2 SMNVEV (reference sequence). The CDR3 loop is CASSWGRVDNEQFF. Here the CDR3 DNA reads TGTGCCAGCAGCTGGGGGCGGGTAGACAATGAGCAGTTCTTC.

This clonotype appeared a few times. In DNA form, the CDR3 reads TGTGCCATCAGTGGCGGGACTAGGGACGCCGATACGCAGTATTTT. Its translation is CAISGGTRDADTQYF. The chain combines TRBV10-3 with TRBJ2-3; TRBD2 matches 8 bases. This CDR3 has 15 residues. CDR1 and CDR2 from the germline V gene are ENHRY and SYGVKD. The V segment lost 4 bases and the J segment 6 bases; nucleotides outside the gene matches: 9.

This clonotype occurred a few times. The J gene is TRBJ2-7, the V gene TRBV2; no definite D call. V dropped 5 bases and J dropped 3 bases, with 14 bases sitting between them. Germline V gene lookup returns CDR1 SNHLY and CDR2 FYNNEI. The CDR3 loop spans 14 amino acids. CDR3 protein: CASSSPIHRYEQYF. As DNA, the CDR3 is TGTGCCAGCAGTTCCCCCATCCACCGCTACGAGCAGTACTTC.

This clonotype was found once. The chain recombines TRBV6-2 or TRBV6-3 with TRBJ1-1, with unresolved D. Germline V gene lookup returns CDR1 MNHEY and CDR2 SVGEGT. Trimming cost V 6 bases and J 5 bases, with 7 bases left between them. This CDR3 has 11 residues. In DNA form, the CDR3 reads TGTGCCAGCAGGGTTACGACTGAAGCTTTCTTT. Amino acids: CASRVTTEAFF.

The chain recombines TRBV5-5 with TRBJ1-2; TRBD1 matches 7 bases. Germline V lookup: CDR1 SGHKS, CDR2 YYEKEE (reference sequence). The V segment lost 9 bases and the J segment 0 bases; nucleotides outside the gene matches: 5. The CDR3 is 13 amino acids. This CDR3 reads CATGDRANYGYTF. CDR3 bases: TGTGCCACGGGGGACAGAGCTAACTATGGCTACACCTTC.

The rearrangement links TRBV20-1 to TRBJ1-1; D ambiguous. With 6 bases removed from V and 3 bases from J, the gap between germline ends came to 11 bases. The germline CDR1 and CDR2 sequences are DFQATT and SNEGSKA (reference sequence). The CDR3 sequence is 12 residues long. In DNA, the CDR3 is TGCAGTGCCGACCAGGCCCACACTGAAGCTTTCTTT. Its protein product is CSADQAHTEAFF.

This clonotype was observed a handful of times. The chain couples TRBV9 to TRBJ2-5, with D hard to call. The CDR3 contains 15 residues. V lost 0 bases and J lost 2, with 11 bases in between. Germline-derived CDR1 and CDR2 are SGDLS and YYNGEE. The DNA of the CDR3 is TGTGCCAGCAGCGTAGGGAGAGCCCTTCAAGAGACCCAGTACTTC. Its translation: CASSVGRALQETQYF.

The chain combines TRBV15 with TRBJ2-3, with TRBD2 matching 9 bases. Trimming took 0 bases from V and 4 from J; bases not matched to a gene: 8. CDR1 and CDR2 from the germline V gene are LNHNV and YYDKDF (reference sequence). This CDR3 spans 17 amino acids. The CDR3 bases are TGTGCCACCAGCAGAGATCGTGGCGGGGGGGGTGCAGATACGCAGTATTTT. Translated, it gives CATSRDRGGGGADTQYF. Variable domain in full (rest from reference TRBV15 and TRBJ2-3): DAMVIQNPRYQVTQFGKPVTLSCSQTLNHNVMYWYQQKSSQAPKLLFHYYDKDFNNEADTPDNFQSRRPNTSFCFLDIRSPGLGDTAMYLCATSRDRGGGGADTQYFGPGTRLTVL.

The V call is TRBV28, the J call TRBJ2-3, with a weak D call TRBD1 (5 bases). This CDR3 is built from 15 residues. CDR1 and CDR2 from the germline V gene are MDHEN and SYDVKM. Trimming stripped 6 bases from V and 0 bases from J, with 13 bases between. Here the CDR3 reads CASRRRGPSTDTQYF. In DNA, the CDR3 is TGTGCCAGCAGGCGAAGGGGCCCTAGCACAGATACGCAGTATTTT. Complete variable domain (other parts from reference TRBV28 and TRBJ2-3): DVKVTQSSRYLVKRTGEKVFLECVQDMDHENMFWYRQDPGLGLRLIYFSYDVKMKEKGDIPEGYSVSREKKERFSLILESASTNQTSMYLCASRRRGPSTDTQYFGPGTRLTVL.

This chain joins TRBV27 and TRBJ2-1; the match to TRBD2 covers 12 bases. This CDR3 contains 16 residues. J was trimmed by 7 bases and V by 5 bases; bases with no gene match: 9. Per germline, CDR1 MNHEY and CDR2 SMNVEV (reference sequence). This CDR3 reads CASSLRTSGIWNEQFF. DNA for the CDR3: TGTGCCAGCAGTCTTCGGACTAGCGGGATATGGAATGAGCAGTTCTTC.

On this clonotype: Being one base from a much bigger clone, this may be a read error. The chain has TRBV29-1 and TRBJ2-1, with D tentatively TRBD1 (5 bases). Germline CDR1 reads SQVTM; CDR2 reads ANQGSEA. This CDR3 has 15 residues. V was trimmed by 7 bases and J by 6 bases, leaving 22 bases between them. DNA of the CDR3: TGCAGCGCCATTCGCAGGGTCGAGCGCCCCAATGAGCAGTTCTTC. Amino acid sequence: CSAIRRVERPNEQFF.

This clonotype was picked up a small number of times. This rearrangement joins TRBV5-1 to TRBJ2-1, with a weak D call TRBD1 (6 bases). Trimming removed 0 bases from V and 6 bases from J, with 13 bases in between. The CDR3 extends over 15 amino acids. Germline V gives CDR1 SGHRS, CDR2 YFSETQ. CDR3 DNA sequence: TGCGCCAGCAGCTTGGTCCCGGGCAGGGGCAATGAGCAGTTCTTC. The encoded protein is CASSLVPGRGNEQFF. Together with reference TRBV5-1 and TRBJ2-1, the CDR3 gives the full variable domain: KAGVTQTPRYLIKTRGQQVTLSCSPISGHRSVSWYQQTPGQGLQFLFEYFSETQRNKGNFPGRFSGRQFSNSRSEMNVSTLELGDSALYLCASSLVPGRGNEQFFGPGTRLTVL.

The rearrangement joins TRBV19 to TRBJ1-5, with D uncertain. CDR3 length: 14 residues. From germline, CDR1 is LNHDA and CDR2 SQIVND (reference sequence). V lost 3 bases, J lost 3 bases, and 9 bases lay in between. CDR3 sequence: CASSIGPNNQPQHF. As DNA, the CDR3 is TGTGCCAGTAGTATCGGACCGAACAATCAGCCCCAGCATTTT.

This clonotype was found a few times. This CDR3 reads CASSQGTLAVNTEAFF. In DNA form, the CDR3 reads TGTGCCAGCAGCCAAGGGACCCTAGCCGTGAACACTGAAGCTTTCTTT. V usage is TRBV3-1 and J usage is TRBJ1-1; D uncertain. Per the germline V gene, CDR1 is LGHDT and CDR2 is YNNKEL (reference sequence). This CDR3 spans 16 amino acids. V lost 1 base and J 0 bases, leaving 12 bases between the germline ends.

A few counts support this clonotype. The chain has TRBV2 and TRBJ2-1; D call uncertain. Deletions cut 6 bases from V and 10 bases from J, with 13 bases between. The CDR3 extends over 12 amino acids. CDR1 and CDR2 from the germline V gene are SNHLY and FYNNEI. CDR3 region: CASRGSLGEQFF. The CDR3 nucleotides read TGTGCCAGCAGGGGTAGCTTGGGCGAGCAGTTCTTC.

The chain recombines TRBV6-1 with TRBJ1-6; D gene uncertain. The CDR3 spans 13 residues. Between the trimmed V and J ends, which lost 9 bases and 5 bases, there was a span of 11 bases. Germline values: CDR1 MNHNS, CDR2 SASEGT. The CDR3 DNA reads as TGTGCCAGTAGGACGGAACATAATTCACCCCTCCACTTT. It is translated as CASRTEHNSPLHF.

V is TRBV10-3 and J is TRBJ1-1; D remains ambiguous. The CDR3 sequence is 12 residues long. Germline CDR1 and CDR2: ENHRY and SYGVKD. The V end was cut by 6 bases, the J end by 7 bases, with 12 bases between. The DNA for the CDR3 is TGTGCCATCAGGAGCGGGTTCGGTGAAGCTTTCTTT. Amino acids: CAIRSGFGEAFF.

This clonotype was seen once. V is TRBV27 and J is TRBJ1-2; perhaps TRBD1 as D (5 bases). V was shortened by 8 bases and J by 8 bases, with 24 bases between the two germline ends. The CDR3 contains 15 residues. Germline values: CDR1 MNHEY, CDR2 SMNVEV (reference sequence). The CDR3 is CASRGRLPLPGGYTF. CDR3 nucleotide sequence: TGTGCCAGCCGGGGACGTCTTCCGCTCCCCGGCGGCTACACCTTC.

The rearrangement links TRBV27 to TRBJ2-3; TRBD2 matches at 11 bases. The CDR3 sequence is 17 residues long. J gave up 3 bases and V 4 bases, and 9 bases lay outside the gene matches. The germline V gene encodes CDR1 MNHEY and CDR2 SMNVEV (reference sequence). CDR3 sequence (DNA): TGTGCCAGCAGTTCTCCCTCTACTAGCGGGGGAACAGATACGCAGTATTTT. Translated, it gives CASSSPSTSGGTDTQYF.

The V and J genes are TRBV15 and TRBJ1-1; unclear D gene. Per the germline V gene, CDR1 is LNHNV and CDR2 is YYDKDF (reference sequence). Trimming stripped 2 bases from V and 3 bases from J, with 7 bases between. The CDR3 has 13 amino acids. The CDR3 nucleotides read TGTGCCACCAGCAGAACGACTCACACTGAAGCTTTCTTT. As protein: CATSRTTHTEAFF.

V is TRBV20-1 and J is TRBJ2-1, with D possibly TRBD1 on 6 matching bases. Germline V CDR1 and CDR2: DFQATT, SNEGSKA (reference sequence). This CDR3 contains 16 residues. The V gene lost 4 bases and the J gene lost 2 bases, with 18 bases spanning the gap. The CDR3 loop reads CSAIRQERFTYNEQFF. The CDR3 DNA sequence: TGCAGTGCTATCCGACAGGAGAGATTCACCTACAATGAGCAGTTCTTC.

There are a few counts of this clonotype. The rearrangement links TRBV4-1 to TRBJ1-4, with D possibly matching TRBD1 (5 bases). Germline CDR1 is MGHRA and CDR2 is YSYEKL. V was trimmed by 1 base and J by 8 bases, leaving 14 bases between them. The CDR3 covers 15 residues. The CDR3 loop is CASSQARVEGEKLFF. Written as DNA, the CDR3 is TGCGCCAGCAGCCAAGCCAGGGTGGAAGGGGAAAAACTGTTTTTT.

The J gene is TRBJ2-5, the V gene TRBV28; 8 positions match TRBD2. The CDR3 spans 17 residues. Germline V CDR1 and CDR2: MDHEN, SYDVKM. The V gene end was trimmed by 1 base and the J gene end by 3 bases; junction bases not matched to a gene: 10. The CDR3 DNA reads as TGTGCCAGCAGTTTATACTACCCGGGGGGGGAAAAAGAGACCCAGTACTTC. It encodes CASSLYYPGGEKETQYF.

The rearrangement joins TRBV20-1 to TRBJ2-1; a weak D match, TRBD2 (6 bases). The germline V and J ends were trimmed by 4 bases and 6 bases, with 16 bases remaining between them. Germline-derived CDR1 and CDR2 are DFQATT and SNEGSKA (reference sequence). The length of the CDR3 is 14 residues. This CDR3 reads CSAISGVEGNEQFF. The DNA for the CDR3 is TGCAGTGCTATAAGCGGAGTGGAGGGCAATGAGCAGTTCTTC.